The source of this T cell receptor beta chain is a study of post-analysis software for immune sequencing data (dated by TCRdb to 2014 to 2015). Concerning the study at large: The recorded disease courses included relapsing-remitting, secondary progressive and progressive-relapsing multiple sclerosis, and some patients had no subtype annotation. The patient repertoires were set against eleven to twelve previously published healthy control repertoires from donors whose ages ranged from 6 to 25 years. A subset of samples was prepared in parallel using single-end sample barcoding, then pooled and co-amplified after Illumina adapter ligation. Summary of the overall study and its limitations: The control group was slightly older than the multiple sclerosis patient group. Normalized Chao1 diversity was significantly lower in multiple sclerosis patients than controls, suggesting substantial peripheral T-cell clonal expansion. Direct clustering with F measure showed strong co-clustering of samples prepared in the same batch, prompting a batch-effect correction. Significantly higher frequencies in patients than in controls were found for about five TRBV segments, including TRBV5-6, TRBV5-1 and TRBV20-1.

To demonstrate the VDJtools post-analysis software, the study profiled TCR beta repertoires from the peripheral blood of 13 young patients with multiple sclerosis. The multiple sclerosis patients were children and adolescents ranging in age from 6 to 15 years. The CDR3 starts with the cysteine, ends with the phenylalanine, and has 14 residues. The read is trimmed to its CDR3 DNA, 42 bases read in frame from base 1. The V and J ends are trimmed by 2 bases and 6 bases, leaving 14 bases between them. The germline V gene supplies CDR1 SGHTA and CDR2 FQGNSA. In regard to this clonotype: The target of this receptor is not known. There are no base qualities to consult, and no much larger clone falls within one base.

Library method: PCR. For sequencing, an Illumina HiSeq 2500 was employed. To reduce PCR and sequencing biases, unique molecular identifiers were built into the TCR beta cDNA libraries. Approximately 500,000 cDNA molecules were obtained per 1 to 10 million input T cells, so each molecule approximated one T cell. The patient libraries were prepared and sequenced with the same protocol used for the earlier healthy control dataset. Within a given batch, samples were prepared together, multiplexed and sequenced on the same HiSeq lane. Per the source publication's procedure: Raw barcoded reads were processed with MIGEC, discarding single-read molecular identifier groups before consensus assembly and CDR3 extraction. Clonotype tables were post-analysed with VDJtools, normalizing diversity by down-sampling all datasets to the smallest sample size. In repertoire overlap clustering, CDR3 amino acid sequences, but not nucleotide sequences, were matched to correct batch-related cross-sample contamination. TCRdb ran its own pipeline on the public reads, namely fastp trimming at Q25 and MiXCR clone calling, and kept in-frame beta chains. When rows share a CDR3 protein, they turn into one entry using the most common DNA and genes. TCRdb, not the original authors, processed these V and J calls. This sample has 650,000 to 850,000 distinct CDR3 sequences in its table, and more than 45% of those were observed once. The ten largest clonotypes hold roughly 4.4% of the sample.

The sequence was obtained from a girl between 5 and 17 years old with multiple sclerosis. Sequencing was carried out using blood. Rearrangement joined TRBV7-2 to TRBJ2-7; too little of a D gene remains to name it. The DNA is TGTGCCAGCAGCTTAACTCCCCTTGGGCTCGAGCAGTACTTC. Protein translation: CASSLTPLGLEQYF.